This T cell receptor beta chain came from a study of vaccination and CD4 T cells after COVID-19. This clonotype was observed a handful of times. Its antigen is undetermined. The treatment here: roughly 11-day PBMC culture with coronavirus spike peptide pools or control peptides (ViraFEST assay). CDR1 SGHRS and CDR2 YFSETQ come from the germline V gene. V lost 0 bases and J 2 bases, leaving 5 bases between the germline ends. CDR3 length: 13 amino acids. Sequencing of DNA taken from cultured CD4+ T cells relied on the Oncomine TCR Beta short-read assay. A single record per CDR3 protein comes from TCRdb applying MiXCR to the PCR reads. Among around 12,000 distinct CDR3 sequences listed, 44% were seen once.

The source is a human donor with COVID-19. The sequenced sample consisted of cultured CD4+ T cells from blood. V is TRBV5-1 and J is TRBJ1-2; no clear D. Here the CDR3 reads CASSLDGNYGYTF. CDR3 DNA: TGCGCCAGCAGCTTGGACGGGAACTATGGCTACACCTTC. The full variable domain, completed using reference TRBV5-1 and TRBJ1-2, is KAGVTQTPRYLIKTRGQQVTLSCSPISGHRSVSWYQQTPGQGLQFLFEYFSETQRNKGNFPGRFSGRQFSNSRSEMNVSTLELGDSALYLCASSLDGNYGYTFGSGTRLTVV.